Listed below are T cell receptor beta chains from one sample, sequenced in a study of early T cells in non-severe SARS-CoV-2 infection. Each CDR3 protein gets one entry after TCRdb re-called the 5' RACE reads with MiXCR. Found here are 85,000 to 90,000 distinct CDR3 sequences, about an eighth of them singletons; the top ten hold roughly 6.4%. Sequencing was performed on whole blood. These receptors originate from an adult who was a healthcare worker with PCR-confirmed SARS-CoV-2 infection or an uninfected control (not recorded which). Both conserved end residues are part of each CDR3. D genes are given only for firm matches. Size is omitted from some rows. Given values are once, few, many or a class for expanded clones.

TRBJ2-7 | . | few | TRBV9 | CASSVVGSSYEQYF | TGTGCCAGCAGCGTAGTGGGGTCCTCCTACGAGCAGTACTTC
TRBJ2-1 | TRBD1 | . | TRBV3-1 | CASSQESGQGAGNEQFF | TGTGCCAGCAGCCAAGAATCGGGACAGGGGGCGGGAAATGAGCAGTTCTTC
TRBJ2-3 | . | . | TRBV5-4 | CASSFGGGRTGDTQYF | TGTGCCAGCAGCTTCGGGGGCGGCCGGACGGGGGATACGCAGTATTTT
TRBJ2-1 | . | . | TRBV7-9 | CASSYQRAGLGKFF | TGTGCCAGCAGCTACCAGAGGGCGGGGTTGGGAAAGTTCTTC
TRBJ2-1 | TRBD2 | few | TRBV6-6 | CASSYLSGTSGRFIYNEQFF | TGTGCCAGCAGTTACCTAAGCGGGACTAGCGGCCGATTTATCTACAATGAGCAGTTCTTC
TRBJ1-1 | TRBD1 | few | TRBV6-1 | CAGLNGDRGRITEAFF | TGTGCCGGGCTGAACGGGGACAGGGGGCGAATCACTGAAGCTTTCTTT
TRBJ2-3 | . | . | TRBV29-1 | CSVTTGNTQYF | TGCAGCGTCACCACAGGGAATACGCAGTATTTT
TRBJ1-1 | . | . | TRBV6-5 | CASSYSTAHEAFF | TGTGCCAGCAGTTACTCGACAGCCCATGAAGCTTTCTTT
TRBJ2-4 | TRBD1 | few | TRBV4-1 | CASSSPGQGGIQYF | TGCGCCAGCAGTTCCCCGGGACAGGGGGGTATTCAGTACTTC
TRBJ1-5 | . | few | TRBV20-1 | CSASGGYSNQPQHF | TGCAGTGCTAGTGGGGGTTATAGCAATCAGCCCCAGCATTTT
TRBJ1-5 | . | few | TRBV7-3 | CASSLSLTQPQHF | TGTGCCAGCAGCTTAAGCCTAACTCAGCCCCAGCATTTT
TRBJ1-5 | TRBD1 | few | TRBV19 | CARWTGIRIRNQPQHF | TGTGCCAGGTGGACAGGGATCCGTATAAGGAATCAGCCCCAGCATTTT
TRBJ1-1 | TRBD1 | . | TRBV18 | CASSPEYTGGTEAFF | TGTGCCAGCTCACCAGAGTATACAGGGGGCACTGAAGCTTTCTTT
TRBJ1-1 | . | few | TRBV3-1 | CASSQDEGEGTEAFF | TGTGCCAGCAGCCAAGATGAGGGGGAGGGCACTGAAGCTTTCTTT
TRBJ2-1 | . | . | TRBV3-1 | CASSPGGPHYNEQFF | TGTGCCAGCAGCCCGGGGGGCCCCCACTACAATGAGCAGTTCTTC
TRBJ1-2 | . | . | TRBV4-1 | CASSHLTAEEYTF | TGCGCCAGCAGCCATCTCACGGCGGAGGAGTACACCTTC
TRBJ2-1 | TRBD2 | few | TRBV20-1 | CSVDSGRDWNEQFF | TGCAGTGTCGATAGCGGGAGGGACTGGAATGAGCAGTTCTTC
TRBJ2-1 | . | many | TRBV5-1 | CASSLGSHSSYNEQFF | TGCGCCAGCAGCTTGGGGTCACACAGCTCCTACAATGAGCAGTTCTTC
TRBJ2-3 | TRBD2 | few | TRBV7-2 | CASSISGTRSSSTDTQYF | TGTGCCAGCAGCATATCCGGGACTAGGTCCTCCAGCACAGATACGCAGTATTTT
TRBJ1-1 | . | few | TRBV29-1 | CSFRLGNTEAFF | TGCAGCTTCCGTCTCGGGAACACTGAAGCTTTCTTT
TRBJ2-2 | . | . | TRBV19 | CASSSTRDTGELFF | TGTGCCAGTAGTTCGACTAGGGACACCGGGGAGCTGTTTTTT
TRBJ2-3 | . | few | TRBV7-8 | CASSLGAFRAGADTQYF | TGTGCCAGCAGCCTCGGGGCTTTTAGGGCCGGGGCAGATACGCAGTATTTT
TRBJ2-1 | TRBD1 | . | TRBV29-1 | CSVEGQDRSSSYNEQFF | TGCAGCGTTGAAGGCCAGGACAGGAGCAGCTCCTACAATGAGCAGTTCTTC
TRBJ1-2 | . | few | TRBV28 | CASSSQTPNYGYTF | TGTGCCAGCAGTTCCCAGACACCTAACTATGGCTACACCTTC
TRBJ1-6 | TRBD1 | many | TRBV28 | CASSFLGDSNSPLHF | TGTGCCAGCAGTTTCCTGGGGGACAGTAATTCACCCCTCCACTTT
TRBJ2-7 | . | . | TRBV6-5 | CASRSPGTPAAEQYF | TGTGCCAGCAGGTCTCCCGGGACCCCAGCCGCCGAGCAGTACTTC
TRBJ1-1 | . | . | TRBV20-1 | CSANLRETANTEAFF | TGCAGTGCAAACCTCCGGGAGACCGCGAACACTGAAGCTTTCTTT
TRBJ2-7 | . | few | TRBV30 | CAWSLYSYEQYF | TGTGCCTGGAGTCTTTACTCCTACGAGCAGTACTTC
TRBJ2-1 | TRBD2 | . | TRBV7-2 | CASSPSGNNGNEQFF | TGTGCCAGCAGCCCTAGCGGCAATAACGGCAATGAGCAGTTCTTC
TRBJ2-5 | . | few | TRBV9 | CASSARLETQYF | TGTGCCAGCAGCGCGCGCCTGGAGACCCAGTACTTC
TRBJ1-1 | TRBD1 | . | TRBV5-4 | CASSSRGRGANTEAFF | TGTGCCAGCAGCTCCAGGGGGCGAGGGGCGAACACTGAAGCTTTCTTT
TRBJ2-5 | TRBD2 | . | TRBV27 | CASSATRLAKETQYF | TGTGCCAGCAGTGCCACTCGACTAGCCAAAGAGACCCAGTACTTC
TRBJ1-1 | . | . | TRBV7-9 | CASSHPRDTEAFF | TGTGCCAGCAGCCACCCTAGGGACACTGAAGCTTTCTTT
TRBJ1-1 | . | . | TRBV6-5 | CASSYSRGSMNTEAFF | TGTGCCAGCAGTTACTCACGGGGATCTATGAACACTGAAGCTTTCTTT
TRBJ1-1 | . | few | TRBV5-4 | CASSTGALGTEAFF | TGTGCCAGCAGCACCGGGGCTTTGGGCACTGAAGCTTTCTTT
TRBJ1-1 | . | . | TRBV7-9 | CASSLVAENTEAFF | TGTGCCAGCAGCTTAGTTGCAGAGAACACTGAAGCTTTCTTT
TRBJ1-4 | . | many | TRBV20-1 | CSARNTGTPGHEKLFF | TGCAGTGCTAGAAACACCGGGACACCGGGGCATGAAAAACTGTTTTTT
TRBJ2-7 | . | . | TRBV12-3/TRBV12-4 | CTSSLENDLRRQYF | TGTACCAGCAGTTTGGAAAATGACCTACGAAGGCAGTACTTC
TRBJ2-4 | TRBD1 | few | TRBV12-3/TRBV12-4 | CASSSGQGTKNIQYF | TGTGCCAGCAGCAGCGGACAGGGCACCAAAAACATTCAGTACTTC
TRBJ1-2 | TRBD1 | . | TRBV29-1 | CSVYRGANYGYTF | TGCAGCGTCTACAGGGGAGCTAACTATGGCTACACCTTC
TRBJ1-3 | . | . | TRBV12-3/TRBV12-4 | CASCRWAMSGNTIYF | TGTGCCAGCTGCCGATGGGCTATGTCTGGAAACACCATATATTTT
TRBJ2-7 | . | . | TRBV7-9 | CASSLRGIDEQYF | TGTGCCAGCAGCTTAAGAGGGATCGACGAGCAGTACTTC
TRBJ2-1 | TRBD2 | few | TRBV7-6 | CASSLDSGLREGTQNEQFF | TGTGCCAGCAGCTTAGATTCTGGTCTACGGGAGGGTACACAGAATGAGCAGTTCTTC
TRBJ1-2 | TRBD1 | few | TRBV9 | CASTDREDMHGYTF | TGTGCCAGTACGGACAGGGAAGACATGCATGGCTACACCTTC
TRBJ2-7 | . | many | TRBV2 | CASSDIDEQYF | TGTGCCAGCAGTGATATAGACGAGCAGTACTTC
TRBJ2-3 | . | many | TRBV12-5 | CASGLVGDITDTQYF | TGTGCTAGTGGTTTGGTTGGCGATATCACAGATACGCAGTATTTT
TRBJ1-5 | . | few | TRBV16 | CASSQSGNQPQHF | TGTGCCAGCAGCCAATCCGGCAATCAGCCCCAGCATTTT
TRBJ2-7 | . | . | TRBV28 | CASTILGNYEQYF | TGTGCCAGCACCATATTGGGCAACTACGAGCAGTACTTC
TRBJ1-1 | . | few | TRBV5-1 | CASSLVQGRNTEAFF | TGCGCCAGCAGCTTGGTACAGGGAAGGAATACTGAAGCTTTCTTT
TRBJ2-2 | . | . | TRBV2 | CASSEGRGDTGELFF | TGTGCCAGCAGTGAGGGCAGGGGGGACACCGGGGAGCTGTTTTTT
TRBJ2-1 | . | few | TRBV7-6 | CASRNRARHGYNEQFF | TGTGCCAGCAGAAACAGGGCCCGACATGGATACAATGAGCAGTTCTTC
TRBJ1-1 | . | . | TRBV5-1 | CASSLDVGTEAFF | TGCGCCAGCAGCTTGGACGTGGGGACTGAAGCTTTCTTT
TRBJ2-3 | . | few | TRBV5-5 | CASSFSVADTQYF | TGTGCCAGCAGCTTCTCAGTCGCAGATACGCAGTATTTT
TRBJ2-3 | . | few | TRBV2 | CASSRRTSTDTQYF | TGTGCCAGTTCGCGACGGACAAGCACAGATACGCAGTATTTT
TRBJ1-6 | TRBD1 | . | TRBV5-1 | CASSLQGRDSPLHF | TGCGCCAGCAGCTTACAGGGGAGGGATTCACCCCTCCACTTT
TRBJ2-5 | . | . | TRBV7-6 | CASSLGVVGEETQYF | TGTGCCAGCAGCTTAGGGGTAGTAGGGGAAGAGACCCAGTACTTC
TRBJ1-6 | TRBD1 | few | TRBV30 | CASRRTGRISPLHF | TGTGCCTCCCGACGGACAGGGCGGATATCACCCCTCCACTTT